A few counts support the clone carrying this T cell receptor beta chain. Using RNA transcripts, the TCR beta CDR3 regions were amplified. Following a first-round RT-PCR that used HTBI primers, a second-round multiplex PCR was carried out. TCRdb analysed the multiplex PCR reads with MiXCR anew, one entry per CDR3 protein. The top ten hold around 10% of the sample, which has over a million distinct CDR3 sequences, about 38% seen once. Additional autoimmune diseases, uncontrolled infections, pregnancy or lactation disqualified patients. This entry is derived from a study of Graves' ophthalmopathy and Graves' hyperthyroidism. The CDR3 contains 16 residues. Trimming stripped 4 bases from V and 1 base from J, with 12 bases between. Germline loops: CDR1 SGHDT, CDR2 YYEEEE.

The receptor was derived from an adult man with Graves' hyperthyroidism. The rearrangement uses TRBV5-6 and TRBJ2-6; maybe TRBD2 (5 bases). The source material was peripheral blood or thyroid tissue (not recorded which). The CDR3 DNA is TGTGCCAGCAGCCCCGCGGGCTTATCTGGGGCCAACGTCCTGACTTTC. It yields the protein CASSPAGLSGANVLTF.